This T cell receptor (beta chain) was recovered during a study of blood T cells in healthy people across ages. A sample-barcoded 5' primer and a J-beta primer mix were used in a second PCR of about 6 to 12 cycles. MiXCR, run by TCRdb on the 5' RACE reads, gives a single entry per CDR3 protein. Here the sample spans about 1.7 million distinct CDR3 sequences, roughly 28% being singletons. V lost 3 bases and J 11 bases, leaving 10 bases between the germline ends. CDR1 is LGHNA, CDR2 YSLEER, per germline. The CDR3 totals 12 residues. The sequenced sample consisted of blood. The clonotype was recovered from a woman under 40 in good health. This chain uses TRBV4-3 with TRBJ1-4; a possible D gene is TRBD1 (6 bases). This CDR3 reads CASSQETGKLFF. CDR3 DNA sequence: TGCGCCAGCAGCCAGGAAACAGGGAAACTGTTTTTT.